This is a list of T cell receptor beta chains from one sample in a study of blood T cell repertoires in COVID-19. Clones were sequenced by immunoSEQ multiplex PCR, and TCRdb holds only the in-frame ones, with some missing. The sample has around 400,000 clones, approximately 87% seen once. Sequencing used peripheral blood. The source is a woman aged 55-69 years with COVID-19, enrolled during active disease. Both conserved end residues are part of each CDR3. D genes are given only for firm matches. Some rows have no size entry. The others give once, few or many, or a class for an expanded clone.

j_call d_call clone_size v_call cdr3_aa cdr3_nt
TRBJ2-5 TRBD2 - TRBV9 CASSETGLAQETQYF TGTGCCAGCAGCGAAACGGGACTAGCACAAGAGACCCAGTACTTC
TRBJ1-1 TRBD1 - TRBV5-5 CASSFQGQAGAFF TGTGCCAGCAGCTTCCAAGGACAGGCAGGCGCTTTCTTT
TRBJ1-6 TRBD1 once TRBV27 CASTTRQGGRSYNSPLHF TGTGCCAGCACCACCCGACAGGGAGGAAGGTCCTATAATTCACCCCTCCACTTT
TRBJ1-5 - - TRBV5-1 CARGAPAGPQHF TGCGCCAGAGGGGCCCCAGCGGGGCCCCAGCATTTT
TRBJ1-1 - many TRBV7-9 CASSLAPGKDTEAFF TGTGCCAGCAGCTTAGCGCCGGGGAAGGACACTGAAGCTTTCTTT
TRBJ2-7 - - TRBV11-2 CASSLSSGWEQYF TGTGCCAGCAGCTTATCCTCAGGGTGGGAGCAGTACTTC
TRBJ2-5 TRBD1 - TRBV27 CASRRDRGEQETQYF TGTGCCAGCAGACGGGACAGGGGGGAGCAAGAGACCCAGTACTTC
TRBJ2-7 - - TRBV7-9 CASSWRESDEQYF TGTGCCAGCAGCTGGAGAGAGTCCGACGAGCAGTACTTC
TRBJ2-1 - - TRBV6-5 CASRIPAGSYNEQFF TGTGCCAGCAGGATCCCAGCGGGCTCCTACAATGAGCAGTTCTTC
TRBJ1-1 TRBD1 - TRBV7-9 CASTLNTGGEAFF TGTGCCAGCACCCTTAATACAGGGGGTGAAGCTTTCTTT
TRBJ1-5 - few TRBV5-1 CASSLGPPGSNQPQHF TGCGCCAGCAGCCTCGGCCCTCCGGGGAGCAATCAGCCCCAGCATTTT
TRBJ2-7 TRBD2 - TRBV4-2 CASSQGGGGAYEQYF TGTGCCAGCAGCCAAGGAGGCGGGGGGGCCTACGAGCAGTACTTC
TRBJ1-6 TRBD1 - TRBV9 CASSPETGVGSPLHF TGTGCCAGCAGCCCCGAGACAGGGGTTGGCTCACCCCTCCACTTT
TRBJ1-1 - - TRBV12-5 CASGDKPGEAFF TGTGCTAGTGGCGATAAACCGGGAGAAGCTTTCTTT
TRBJ1-5 - - TRBV28 CASTPTVIQPQHF TGTGCCAGCACCCCCACGGTGATTCAGCCCCAGCATTTT
TRBJ1-6 - - TRBV7-9 CASSLVGDNSPLHF TGTGCCAGCAGCTTAGTAGGGGATAATTCACCCCTCCACTTT
TRBJ2-5 - - TRBV7-9 CASSPTGSGETQYF TGTGCCAGCAGTCCAACAGGGAGCGGCGAGACCCAGTACTTC
TRBJ1-1 - - TRBV5-1 CASSLAGNKNTEAFF TGCGCCAGCAGCTTGGCCGGGAATAAGAACACTGAAGCTTTCTTT
TRBJ2-2 - - TRBV28 CASSFLPRHTGELFF TGTGCCAGCAGTTTTCTACCGCGGCACACCGGGGAGCTGTTTTTT
TRBJ2-1 TRBD1 - TRBV6-5 CASKGAALSNEQFF TGTGCCAGCAAGGGGGCCGCCCTTTCCAATGAGCAGTTCTTC
TRBJ2-6 - - TRBV7-2 CASSLTSSAGANVLTF TGTGCCAGCAGCTTAACTAGCTCTGCTGGGGCCAACGTCCTGACTTTC
TRBJ1-3 TRBD1 - TRBV19 CASRPPGQVPGNTIYF TGTGCCAGTAGACCACCGGGACAGGTCCCGGGAAACACCATATATTTT
TRBJ1-5 - - TRBV20-1 CSASDGTVGGVVFNQPQHF TGCAGTGCTAGTGATGGCACAGTAGGGGGTGTGGTTTTCAATCAGCCCCAGCATTTT
TRBJ2-7 - - TRBV5-1 CASSISRRANYEQYF TGCGCCAGCAGCATCTCTAGGCGGGCGAACTACGAGCAGTACTTC
TRBJ2-2 - - TRBV7-6 CASSSKGQITGELFF TGTGCCAGCAGCTCGAAAGGACAAATCACCGGGGAGCTGTTTTTT
TRBJ2-1 TRBD1 - TRBV4-1 CASRHSGQSSAEQFF TGCGCCAGCAGGCATTCGGGACAGTCTTCCGCTGAGCAGTTCTTC
TRBJ1-3 - few TRBV3-1/TRBV3-2 CASSQDSVRVSGNTIYF TGTGCCAGCAGCCAAGATAGTGTACGGGTCTCTGGAAACACCATATATTTT
TRBJ1-1 TRBD1 - TRBV11-2 CASSLGQGLGTEAFF TGTGCCAGCAGCTTAGGACAGGGTTTGGGAACTGAAGCTTTCTTT
TRBJ1-1 - - TRBV2 CASSVDRAEAFF TGTGCCAGCAGTGTGGACAGAGCTGAAGCTTTCTTT
TRBJ1-2 TRBD1 once TRBV5-6 CASSPWTGQYGYTF TGTGCCAGCAGCCCCTGGACAGGGCAGTATGGCTACACCTTC
TRBJ1-6 - - TRBV6-1 CASSEWDFGSSSYNSPLHF TGTGCCAGCAGTGAATGGGACTTCGGCTCGAGCTCCTATAATTCACCCCTCCACTTT
TRBJ1-5 - - TRBV6-1 CASNPTGGRNQPQHF TGTGCCAGCAATCCCACGGGGGGGCGCAATCAGCCCCAGCATTTT
TRBJ1-6 TRBD1 - TRBV6-2/TRBV6-3 CASSGLTGENSPLHF TGTGCCAGCAGTGGACTGACAGGGGAAAATTCACCCCTCCACTTT
TRBJ2-3 - - TRBV5-1 CASSLSTGSDTQYF TGCGCCAGCAGCCTAAGCACAGGGTCAGATACGCAGTATTTT
TRBJ1-2 TRBD1 - TRBV30 CAWSGQGFGYTF TGTGCCTGGAGCGGACAGGGGTTCGGCTACACCTTC
TRBJ1-2 TRBD1 - TRBV9 CASSVGRTGRGYTF TGTGCCAGCAGCGTGGGCCGGACAGGGCGAGGCTACACCTTC
TRBJ1-1 - once TRBV11-2 CASTKSGAREAFF TGTGCCAGCACTAAGTCAGGGGCCAGGGAAGCTTTCTTT
TRBJ2-1 - - TRBV3-1/TRBV3-2 CASSQRGYYNEQFF TGTGCCAGCAGCCAACGGGGTTACTACAATGAGCAGTTCTTC
TRBJ2-2 - - TRBV7-2 CASSAKAQGTGELFF TGTGCCAGCAGCGCTAAGGCACAGGGTACCGGGGAGCTGTTTTTT
TRBJ2-3 - - TRBV27 CASSSGVDATDTQYF TGTGCCAGCAGTTCAGGGGTCGACGCGACAGATACGCAGTATTTT
TRBJ2-7 - - TRBV6-1 CASSESRQVLVEQYF TGTGCCAGCAGTGAATCCAGGCAGGTATTAGTCGAGCAGTACTTC
TRBJ2-7 TRBD1 - TRBV7-2 CANSLRTGWAYEQYF TGTGCCAACAGCCTAAGGACAGGATGGGCCTACGAGCAGTACTTC
TRBJ2-7 TRBD1 - TRBV9 CASSLQGDPSEQYF TGTGCCAGCAGCCTACAGGGGGATCCTTCCGAGCAGTACTTC
TRBJ1-5 - - TRBV7-2 CASSLVGGSGNQPQHF TGTGCCAGCAGCTTAGTAGGGGGTTCGGGCAATCAGCCCCAGCATTTT
TRBJ1-2 - - TRBV9 CASSVGGDGYTF TGTGCCAGCAGCGTCGGGGGGGATGGCTACACCTTC
TRBJ2-4 - - TRBV2 CASSEGYPSPGF TGTGCCAGCAGTGAGGGCTACCCATCTCCTGGCTTC
TRBJ1-5 TRBD1 few TRBV18 CASSPQGAGNQPQHF TGTGCCAGCTCACCTCAGGGGGCAGGCAATCAGCCCCAGCATTTT
TRBJ2-7 TRBD1 - TRBV5-1 CASGPQGASYEQYF TGCGCCAGCGGGCCACAGGGGGCCTCCTACGAGCAGTACTTC
TRBJ1-6 - - TRBV3-1/TRBV3-2 CASSQGLGHPYNSPLHF TGTGCCAGCAGCCAGGGCCTGGGACACCCTTATAATTCACCCCTCCACTTT
TRBJ2-1 TRBD1 - TRBV2 CASSEDRGDYNEQFF TGTGCCAGCAGTGAGGACAGGGGAGACTACAATGAGCAGTTCTTC
TRBJ1-1 TRBD1 - TRBV6-5 CASSYTQGRNTEAFF TGTGCCAGCAGTTACACACAGGGGAGGAACACTGAAGCTTTCTTT
TRBJ2-7 TRBD2 - TRBV10-1 CASSPAGGDYEQYF TGCGCCAGCAGTCCAGCGGGGGGAGACTACGAGCAGTACTTC
TRBJ1-3 - - TRBV24-1 CATSDFSLGVGVSGNTIYF TGTGCCACCAGTGATTTTAGTTTGGGCGTCGGGGTCTCTGGAAACACCATATATTTT
TRBJ1-2 TRBD1 - TRBV5-1 CASSLEGARREGAF TGCGCCAGCAGCTTGGAGGGGGCTCGTCGTGAGGGCGCCTTC
TRBJ1-5 - - TRBV6-1 CASSEEGVHQPQHF TGTGCCAGCAGTGAAGAGGGGGTCCATCAGCCCCAGCATTTT
TRBJ2-2 - - TRBV6-4 CASSDRLTAQTGELFF TGTGCCAGCAGTGACCGTCTAACAGCCCAAACCGGGGAGCTGTTTTTT
TRBJ1-4 - - TRBV29-1 CSVEYQHQLFF TGCAGCGTTGAATATCAACACCAACTGTTTTTT